A selection of T cell receptor beta chains follows, all from one sample in a study of PD-1 blockade in mismatch repair-deficient tumors. Sequencing was performed with immunoSEQ multiplex PCR; in TCRdb, only in-frame clones are kept and a portion is missing. The sample lists some 120,000 clones, roughly 86% occurring once. This specimen was peripheral blood, taken 44 weeks after starting pembrolizumab. These TCRs come from an adult with mismatch repair-deficient cancer. Both conserved end residues are part of each CDR3. The D gene is left open where the match is weak. For some rows the clone size is stated as once, few or many, or as a class when expanded; others skip it.

TRBV6-4	once	TRBJ1-4	-	CASSGADPIEKLFF	TGTGCCAGCAGTGGGGCAGATCCCATCGAAAAACTGTTTTTT
TRBV5-3	-	TRBJ1-5	TRBD1	CARSCRDRDVGQPQHF	TGTGCCAGAAGCTGCCGGGACAGGGACGTCGGTCAGCCCCAGCATTTT
TRBV4-2	-	TRBJ2-2	TRBD2	CASSLRAGGNTGELFF	TGTGCCAGCAGCCTGAGGGCGGGAGGAAACACCGGGGAGCTGTTTTTT
TRBV7-2	-	TRBJ2-2	-	CASSTGTENTGELFF	TGTGCCAGCAGCACCGGGACGGAGAACACCGGGGAGCTGTTTTTT
TRBV27	few	TRBJ2-3	-	CASSPTVEDTQYF	TGTGCCAGCAGTCCTACCGTTGAAGATACGCAGTATTTT
TRBV4-1	-	TRBJ2-7	-	CASSQDSGLRTEQYF	TGCGCCAGCAGCCAAGATTCGGGCTTAAGGACGGAGCAGTACTTC
TRBV6-5	-	TRBJ2-3	-	CASSLSPRAPQYF	TGTGCCAGCAGTTTAAGCCCCCGGGCTCCGCAGTATTTT
TRBV19	-	TRBJ2-7	-	CASSISGLGSYEQYF	TGTGCCAGTAGTATCAGTGGGCTGGGATCCTACGAGCAGTACTTC
TRBV28	-	TRBJ2-3	TRBD1	CASTLLQGAGADTQYF	TGTGCCAGCACCCTTTTACAGGGGGCTGGCGCAGATACGCAGTATTTT
TRBV5-4	-	TRBJ2-7	-	CASSLGLSLSYEQYF	TGTGCCAGCAGCTTGGGGCTGTCCCTCTCCTACGAGCAGTACTTC
TRBV4-1	-	TRBJ1-2	-	CASSQVGGRSYGYTF	TGCGCCAGCAGCCAAGTAGGGGGGAGGTCCTATGGCTACACCTTC
TRBV6-6	-	TRBJ2-7	TRBD1	CASSYSTGYEQYF	TGTGCCAGCAGTTACTCGACAGGGTACGAGCAGTACTTC
TRBV6-6	-	TRBJ1-1	-	CASSYGENTEAFF	TGTGCCAGCAGTTACGGGGAGAACACTGAAGCTTTCTTT
TRBV5-1	-	TRBJ2-5	-	CASSLPLVDETQYF	TGCGCCAGCAGCCTCCCATTGGTCGATGAGACCCAGTACTTC
TRBV27	-	TRBJ2-7	TRBD1	CASTLTGGQYRYEQYF	TGTGCCAGCACATTAACTGGGGGACAGTATCGCTACGAGCAGTACTTC
TRBV29-1	-	TRBJ2-3	TRBD2	CSVELAGVLDTQYF	TGCAGCGTTGAATTAGCGGGAGTTCTAGATACGCAGTATTTT
TRBV25-1	-	TRBJ2-1	-	CASSLSPRDNEQFF	TGTGCCAGCTCTTTGTCCCCGAGGGACAATGAGCAGTTCTTC
TRBV6-1	-	TRBJ1-5	-	CASSETAYSNQPQHF	TGTGCCAGCAGCGAGACAGCCTATAGCAATCAGCCCCAGCATTTT
TRBV6-5	-	TRBJ1-2	TRBD1	CASSRTTGRSGYTF	TGTGCCAGCAGTAGAACGACAGGGAGGAGTGGCTACACCTTC
TRBV30	-	TRBJ1-1	-	CAWSVGVTTEAFF	TGTGCCTGGAGTGTAGGGGTTACTACTGAAGCTTTCTTT
TRBV28	-	TRBJ2-5	-	CASSSSWGDRIQYF	TGTGCCAGCAGTTCTAGTTGGGGCGACAGGATCCAGTACTTC
TRBV30	-	TRBJ2-7	-	CAWRRDYEQYF	TGTGCCTGGAGGCGGGACTACGAGCAGTACTTC
TRBV5-1	once	TRBJ2-1	TRBD2	CASSSGLAGNNEQFF	TGCGCCAGCAGCTCCGGACTAGCGGGGAACAATGAGCAGTTCTTC
TRBV6-5	-	TRBJ2-1	-	CATRAGIRSYNEQFF	TGTGCCACCAGGGCGGGGATCCGCTCCTACAATGAGCAGTTCTTC
TRBV6-6	-	TRBJ2-7	TRBD2	CASSRLAASSYEQYF	TGTGCCAGCAGTCGACTAGCGGCGAGCTCCTACGAGCAGTACTTC
TRBV18	-	TRBJ2-2	TRBD2	CASSSNSGTTGELFF	TGTGCCAGCTCATCAAATAGCGGGACCACCGGGGAGCTGTTTTTT
TRBV7-8	few	TRBJ2-7	-	CASSFNLFYEQYF	TGTGCCAGCAGCTTCAACTTATTCTACGAGCAGTACTTC
TRBV9	-	TRBJ2-3	-	CASSVTSGIGGTDTQYF	TGTGCCAGCAGCGTAACGTCCGGGATTGGAGGTACAGATACGCAGTATTTT
TRBV5-5	-	TRBJ1-1	TRBD1	CASSQRTGMSEAFF	TGTGCCAGCAGCCAAAGGACAGGGATGTCTGAAGCTTTCTTT
TRBV9	-	TRBJ2-3	-	CASSVESDTQYF	TGTGCCAGCAGCGTAGAATCGGATACGCAGTATTTT
TRBV2	-	TRBJ1-1	TRBD1	CASSPQGQGNSEAFF	TGTGCCAGCAGTCCCCAGGGACAGGGAAACTCTGAAGCTTTCTTT
TRBV28	-	TRBJ2-7	-	CASSPAGVLYEQYF	TGTGCCAGCAGTCCTGCAGGGGTCCTCTACGAGCAGTACTTC
TRBV11-2	few	TRBJ2-1	TRBD2	CASSLEGRAVDEQFF	TGTGCCAGCAGCTTAGAGGGGAGGGCCGTGGATGAGCAGTTCTTC
TRBV10-3	-	TRBJ2-7	TRBD1	CAIRGQGAYEQYF	TGTGCCATCAGGGGACAGGGGGCCTACGAGCAGTACTTC
TRBV4-2	-	TRBJ2-3	TRBD1	CASSPGTGTTSTDTQYF	TGTGCCAGCAGCCCGGGGACAGGGACAACTAGCACAGATACGCAGTATTTT
TRBV19	-	TRBJ2-1	-	CASRPEGRFSYNEQFF	TGTGCCAGTAGGCCCGAGGGGCGGTTTTCCTACAATGAGCAGTTCTTC
TRBV15	-	TRBJ1-5	TRBD1	CATSRDPGGTQPQHF	TGTGCCACCAGCAGAGACCCAGGGGGCACTCAGCCCCAGCATTTT
TRBV7-9	-	TRBJ2-6	-	CASSPPYSGANVLTF	TGTGCCAGCAGCCCCCCCTACTCTGGGGCCAACGTCCTGACTTTC
TRBV4-3	-	TRBJ2-7	TRBD1	CASSQDRQGMGEQYF	TGCGCCAGCAGCCAAGATAGACAGGGGATGGGCGAGCAGTACTTC
TRBV11-2	-	TRBJ2-1	-	CASSFDPSYNEQFF	TGTGCCAGCAGCTTCGACCCTTCCTACAATGAGCAGTTCTTC
TRBV27	-	TRBJ2-3	TRBD1	CASSKLDRADTQYF	TGTGCCAGCAGTAAGCTGGACAGGGCAGATACGCAGTATTTT
TRBV19	-	TRBJ2-3	TRBD2	CASRRGTERLAGERADTQYF	TGTGCCAGCAGAAGGGGGACAGAGCGACTAGCGGGAGAAAGGGCAGATACGCAGTATTTT
TRBV28	-	TRBJ2-1	TRBD1	CASSFAPSDRGFYNEQFF	TGTGCCAGCAGTTTTGCCCCCTCGGACAGGGGGTTCTACAATGAGCAGTTCTTC
TRBV20-1	-	TRBJ2-7	-	CSARDNYEQYF	TGCAGTGCTAGGGACAACTACGAGCAGTACTTC
TRBV19	-	TRBJ2-1	-	CASSMFGGAVAYNEQFF	TGTGCCAGTAGTATGTTTGGGGGAGCCGTGGCCTACAATGAGCAGTTCTTC
TRBV28	-	TRBJ2-7	TRBD2	CASSLWGAGGPGLYF	TGTGCCAGCAGTTTATGGGGAGCGGGAGGGCCCGGGTTGTACTTC
TRBV11-1	-	TRBJ2-5	TRBD2	CASSQTGTSGTETQYF	TGTGCCAGCAGTCAAACCGGGACTAGCGGGACTGAGACCCAGTACTTC
TRBV9	once	TRBJ2-1	TRBD1	CASSVGGTVNEQFF	TGTGCCAGCAGCGTAGGGGGGACAGTCAATGAGCAGTTCTTC
TRBV4-2	-	TRBJ2-7	-	CASSQELGAYEQYF	TGTGCCAGCAGCCAAGAATTGGGGGCCTACGAGCAGTACTTC
TRBV9	-	TRBJ2-1	-	CASGLGRRNNEQFF	TGTGCCAGCGGATTGGGACGACGTAACAATGAGCAGTTCTTC
TRBV11-2	-	TRBJ2-7	TRBD1	CASYLGTGTYEQYF	TGTGCCAGCTACTTAGGGACAGGGACCTACGAGCAGTACTTC
TRBV5-6	-	TRBJ2-1	TRBD2	CASSLGARLAANEQFF	TGTGCCAGCAGCTTGGGCGCTCGACTAGCCGCCAATGAGCAGTTCTTC